One sample yielded the 11 T cell receptor beta chains listed below, sequenced in a study of blood T cell repertoires in COVID-19. Libraries were prepared by immunoSEQ multiplex PCR; TCRdb keeps only in-frame clonotypes and omits some of them. The data hold 150,000 to 200,000 clones, with 89% observed a single time. Material: peripheral blood. Receptor source: a man aged 35-49 years with acute or convalescent COVID-19.

V is TRBV5-1 and J is TRBJ2-1; D is possibly TRBD1 (5 bases). Per the germline V gene, CDR1 is SGHRS and CDR2 is YFSETQ. The CDR3 totals 16 residues. V was cut by 0 bases and J by 2 bases, with 12 bases left in between. The CDR3 here is CASSLGPGSPYNEQFF. DNA for the CDR3: TGCGCCAGCAGCTTGGGGCCAGGGTCCCCCTACAATGAGCAGTTCTTC.

This clone appeared once. The chain carries TRBV6-2 or TRBV6-3 and TRBJ2-7, with 8 bases lining up with TRBD2. J was trimmed by 6 bases and V by 2 bases; bases with no gene match: 3. This CDR3 contains 13 residues. Germline lookup yields CDR1 MNHEY and CDR2 SVGEGT. In DNA, the CDR3 is TGTGCCAGCAGTTACGCGGGGGGCGGCGAGCAGTACTTC. It translates to CASSYAGGGEQYF.

The chain is built from TRBV5-4 and TRBJ2-1; 7 bases are shared with TRBD2. CDR1 is SGHNT and CDR2 is YYREEE in the germline V gene (reference sequence). The length of the CDR3 is 15 residues. Trimming cost V 0 bases and J 4 bases; bases outside gene matches: 4. CDR3 sequence reads: CASSLGGGAYNEQFF. CDR3 coding DNA: TGTGCCAGCAGCTTGGGGGGGGGAGCGTACAATGAGCAGTTCTTC.

The V call is TRBV5-5, the J call TRBJ2-2; weak D call: TRBD1 (6 bases). With 0 bases removed from V and 4 bases from J, the gap between germline ends came to 10 bases. This CDR3 spans 15 amino acids. The germline CDR1 and CDR2 sequences are SGHKS and YYEKEE (reference sequence). The CDR3 DNA reads TGTGCCAGCAGCTTGGTAGGGGACATCACCGGGGAGCTGTTTTTT. It encodes CASSLVGDITGELFF.

The chain links TRBV7-9 to TRBJ2-3, with 15 positions matching TRBD2. Trimming removed 5 bases from V and 1 base from J; junction bases left unmatched: 10. Germline CDR1 and CDR2: SEHNR and FQNEAQ (reference sequence). CDR3 length: 19 residues. CDR3 in amino acids: CASSRGLAGGILGTDTQYF. The DNA for the CDR3 is TGTGCCAGCAGCCGTGGACTAGCGGGGGGGATATTGGGCACAGATACGCAGTATTTT.

The CDR3 region has the DNA TGTGCCACCACCCCGGGGAGCTATGGCTACACCTTC. This translates into CATTPGSYGYTF. This rearrangement joins TRBV28 to TRBJ1-2; no clear D gene. V was clipped by 10 bases and J by 4 bases, with 13 bases between them. This CDR3 spans 12 amino acids. Germline values: CDR1 MDHEN, CDR2 SYDVKM.

The chain uses TRBV7-2 and TRBJ2-7, with D unclear. The CDR3 consists of 12 residues. Germline V gives CDR1 SGHTA, CDR2 FQGNSA. Trimming removed 1 base at V and 4 bases at J, with 5 bases between. The CDR3 DNA reads TGTGCCAGCAGCTTAGGCAGTTACGAGCAGTACTTC. Its translation: CASSLGSYEQYF.

This chain uses TRBV5-1 with TRBJ2-2, with D unclear. This CDR3 contains 14 residues. Per germline, CDR1 SGHRS and CDR2 YFSETQ. Trimming pared 3 bases from V and 4 bases from J, leaving 10 bases between. CDR3 bases: TGCGCCAGCAGCTCGGTGTGGGCCACCGGGGAGCTGTTTTTT. Translation: CASSSVWATGELFF.

The chain recombines TRBV5-1 with TRBJ1-2; D ambiguous. V was clipped by 0 bases and J by 4 bases, with 13 bases between them. Germline values: CDR1 SGHRS, CDR2 YFSETQ. The CDR3 totals 15 residues. The DNA for the CDR3 is TGCGCCAGCAGCTTGGCCTCAGGCAGTTTCTATGGCTACACCTTC. Its translation is CASSLASGSFYGYTF. Filled out from reference TRBV5-1 and TRBJ1-2, the complete variable domain reads KAGVTQTPRYLIKTRGQQVTLSCSPISGHRSVSWYQQTPGQGLQFLFEYFSETQRNKGNFPGRFSGRQFSNSRSEMNVSTLELGDSALYLCASSLASGSFYGYTFGSGTRLTVV.

The J gene is TRBJ1-1, the V gene TRBV5-1; D is uncertain. The V end was cut by 1 base, the J end by 2 bases, with 12 bases between. CDR3 size: 15 residues. CDR1 is SGHRS and CDR2 is YFSETQ in the germline V gene. The CDR3 protein is CASSLFVGTNTEAFF. CDR3 nucleotide sequence: TGCGCCAGCAGCTTGTTCGTGGGCACAAACACTGAAGCTTTCTTT.

This clone was seen a single time. V and J are TRBV7-2 and TRBJ2-7; 11 nucleotides agree with TRBD1. CDR1 SGHTA and CDR2 FQGNSA come from the germline V gene. The CDR3 consists of 15 residues. After removal of 1 base from V and 2 bases from J, the junction contained 1 base not matched to a gene. In nucleotides, the CDR3 is TGTGCCAGCAGCTTAGGGACAGGGGGCACCTACGAGCAGTACTTC. It codes for CASSLGTGGTYEQYF.